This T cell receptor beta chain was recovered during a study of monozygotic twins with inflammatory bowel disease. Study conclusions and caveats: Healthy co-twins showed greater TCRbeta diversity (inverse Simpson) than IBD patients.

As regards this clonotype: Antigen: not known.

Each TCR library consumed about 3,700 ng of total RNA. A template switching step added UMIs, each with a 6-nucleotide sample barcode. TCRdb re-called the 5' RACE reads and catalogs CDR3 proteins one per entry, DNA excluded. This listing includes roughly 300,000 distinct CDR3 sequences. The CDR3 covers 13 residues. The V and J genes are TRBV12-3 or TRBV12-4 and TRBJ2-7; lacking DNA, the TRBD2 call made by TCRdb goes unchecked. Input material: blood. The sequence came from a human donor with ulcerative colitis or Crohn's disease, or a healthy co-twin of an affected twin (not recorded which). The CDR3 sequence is CASSSGVAGDRYF.